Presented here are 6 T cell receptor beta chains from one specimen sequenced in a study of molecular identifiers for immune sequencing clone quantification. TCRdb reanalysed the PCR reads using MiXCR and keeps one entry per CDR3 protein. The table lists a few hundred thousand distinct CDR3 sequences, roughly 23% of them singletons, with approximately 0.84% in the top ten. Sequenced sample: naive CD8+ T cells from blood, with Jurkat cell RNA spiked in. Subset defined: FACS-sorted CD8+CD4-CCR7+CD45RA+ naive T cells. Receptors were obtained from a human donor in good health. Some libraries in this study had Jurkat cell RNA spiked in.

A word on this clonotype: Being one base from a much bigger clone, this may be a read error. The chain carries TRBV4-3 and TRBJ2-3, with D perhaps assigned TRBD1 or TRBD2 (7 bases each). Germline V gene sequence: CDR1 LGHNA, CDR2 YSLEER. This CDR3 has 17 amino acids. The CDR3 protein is CASSQGGTETSTDTQCF. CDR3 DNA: TGCGCCAGCAGCCAAGGGGGGACAGAGACTAGCACAGATACGCAGTGTTTT.

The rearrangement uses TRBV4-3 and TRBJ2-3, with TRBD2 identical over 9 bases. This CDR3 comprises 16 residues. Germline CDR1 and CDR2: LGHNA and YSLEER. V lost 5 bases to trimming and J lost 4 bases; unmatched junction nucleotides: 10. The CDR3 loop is CASSLGLANPADTQYF. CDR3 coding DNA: TGCGCCAGCAGCTTGGGACTAGCCAATCCGGCAGATACGCAGTATTTT.

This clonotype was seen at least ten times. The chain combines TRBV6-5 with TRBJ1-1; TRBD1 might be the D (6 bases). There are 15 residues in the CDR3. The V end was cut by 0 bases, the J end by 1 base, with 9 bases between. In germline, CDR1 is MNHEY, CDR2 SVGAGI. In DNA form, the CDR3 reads TGTGCCAGCAGTTACTCCCCGGACAGGAACACTGAAGCTTTCTTT. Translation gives CASSYSPDRNTEAFF.

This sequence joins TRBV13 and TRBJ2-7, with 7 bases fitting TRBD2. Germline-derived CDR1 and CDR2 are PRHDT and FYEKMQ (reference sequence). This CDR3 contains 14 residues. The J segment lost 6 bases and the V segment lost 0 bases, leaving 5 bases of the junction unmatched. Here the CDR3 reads CASSLGRGVSEQYF. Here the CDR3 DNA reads TGTGCCAGCAGCTTAGGCCGGGGGGTTAGCGAGCAGTACTTC. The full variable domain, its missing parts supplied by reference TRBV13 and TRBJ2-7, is AAGVIQSPRHLIKEKRETATLKCYPIPRHDTVYWYQQGPGQDPQFLISFYEKMQSDKGSIPDRFSAQQFSDYHSELNMSSLELGDSALYFCASSLGRGVSEQYFGPGTRLTVT.

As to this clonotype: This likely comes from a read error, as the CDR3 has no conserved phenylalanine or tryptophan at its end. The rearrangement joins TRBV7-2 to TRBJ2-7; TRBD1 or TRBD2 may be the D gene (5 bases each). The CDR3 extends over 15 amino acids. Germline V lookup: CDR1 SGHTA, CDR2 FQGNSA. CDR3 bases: TGTGCCAGCAGCTCCTCGGGGCAGGGTAGCTACGTGCAGTACTCC. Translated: CASSSSGQGSYVQYS.

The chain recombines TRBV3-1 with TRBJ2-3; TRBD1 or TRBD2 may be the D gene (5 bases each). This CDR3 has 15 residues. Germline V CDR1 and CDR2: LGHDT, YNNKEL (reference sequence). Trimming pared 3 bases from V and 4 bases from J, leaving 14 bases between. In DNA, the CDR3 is TGTGCCAGCAGCCATTTTATAGAGGGGTCAGATACGCAGTATTTT. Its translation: CASSHFIEGSDTQYF.